A selection of T cell receptor beta chains follows, all from one sample in a study of T-cell reconstitution after alpha-beta-depleted transplantation in children. TCRdb reprocessed the PCR reads with MiXCR, giving one entry per CDR3 protein. The sample shows approximately 110,000 distinct CDR3 sequences, about 23% of them seen only once. Sequenced here: PBMCs, mostly from graft donor cells, sampled 180 days after TCRalphabeta/CD19-depleted stem cell transplant. These receptors were obtained from a male patient between 2 and 15 years old who had a stem cell transplant for chronic granulomatous disease, so the T cells may come from the graft donor. The CDR3 runs from the conserved cysteine through the conserved F or W. Fields, in order: clone size, D gene, J gene, V gene, CDR3 DNA, CDR3 protein. A D gene is named only where the DNA matches it firmly. Size tells how often a clone was seen (once, few, many) or the class of an expanded clone, and some rows leave it out.

many,.,TRBJ2-5,TRBV29-1,TGCAGCGTTGAATCGGGGGTAAAGACCCAGTACTTC,CSVESGVKTQYF
many,TRBD2,TRBJ2-3,TRBV20-1,TGCAGTGCTAGAGAATTCAGAAGCGGGGTCACAGATACGCAGTATTTT,CSAREFRSGVTDTQYF
.,TRBD1,TRBJ1-1,TRBV7-8,TGTGCCAGCAGCTTCACCATTAGACAGGGGTATCCTAGGAACACTGAAGCTTTCTTT,CASSFTIRQGYPRNTEAFF
few,.,TRBJ2-7,TRBV20-1,TGCAGTGCTAATATCGGAGGGCCTCCAGGCTACGAGCAGTACTTC,CSANIGGPPGYEQYF
.,.,TRBJ1-5,TRBV20-1,TGCAGTGCTAGAGTCGACAGCGATCAGCCCCAGCATTTT,CSARVDSDQPQHF
.,TRBD2,TRBJ2-3,TRBV5-1,TGCGCCAGCAGCTTCCACCAACTAGCGGCTAGCACAGATACGCAGTATTTT,CASSFHQLAASTDTQYF
.,.,TRBJ2-1,TRBV7-3,TGTGCCAGCAGCTTATCAGGGGCAAGCTCCTACAATGAGCAGTTCTTC,CASSLSGASSYNEQFF
many,TRBD2,TRBJ2-3,TRBV11-1,TGTGCCAGCAGCTCAGGACTAGCGGGAGTTGTTGGGACAGATACGCAGTATTTT,CASSSGLAGVVGTDTQYF
.,.,TRBJ1-5,TRBV5-6,TGTGCCAGCAGCGCATCCCGGACGGGCCCCAATCAGCCCCAGCATTTT,CASSASRTGPNQPQHF
.,TRBD2,TRBJ2-7,TRBV20-1,TGCAGTGCTAGAGATTCTAGCGGGAGCTCCTACGAGCAGTACTTC,CSARDSSGSSYEQYF
few,.,TRBJ2-2,TRBV20-1,TGCAGTGCTAGGATGGGCGGTCAGAACACCGGGGAGCTGTTTTTT,CSARMGGQNTGELFF
once,.,TRBJ2-6,TRBV7-2,TGTGCCAGCAGCCTTGCTAGGGCTGGGGCCAACGTCCTGACTTTC,CASSLARAGANVLTF
.,TRBD2,TRBJ2-3,TRBV20-1,TGCAGTGCTTCTATTACTGGGACTAGCGGGTGGGATACGCAGTATTTT,CSASITGTSGWDTQYF
.,.,TRBJ2-5,TRBV20-1,TGCAGTGCTAGACTAGCCAAAACGGGGCCCCAGTACTTC,CSARLAKTGPQYF
.,TRBD1,TRBJ2-7,TRBV11-3,TGTGCCAGCAGCGACTCCGGGACAGGGTTGGACGAGCAGTACTTC,CASSDSGTGLDEQYF
.,TRBD2,TRBJ2-3,TRBV7-8,TGTGCCAGCAGCTCGGCCGGGACTAGAAACACAGATACGCAGTATTTT,CASSSAGTRNTDTQYF
.,.,TRBJ2-1,TRBV7-2,TGTGCCAGCAGCCGTGGGGGGGGGACAAATGAGCAGTTCTTC,CASSRGGGTNEQFF
.,.,TRBJ1-2,TRBV25-1,TGTGCCAGCAGTACCACAGGGAGCTATGGCTACACCTTC,CASSTTGSYGYTF
many,TRBD1,TRBJ1-2,TRBV9,TGTGCCAGCAGCCGGGACAGAGACAACTATGGCTACACCTTC,CASSRDRDNYGYTF
many,.,TRBJ2-5,TRBV28,TGTGCCAGCAGTTTGTTACTAGTCGGGACCCAGTACTTC,CASSLLLVGTQYF
many,TRBD1,TRBJ2-5,TRBV7-9,TGTGCCAGCAGCTTACAGGGGGCGAGTGAGACCCAGTACTTC,CASSLQGASETQYF
.,.,TRBJ2-1,TRBV12-3/TRBV12-4,TGTGCCAGCACGTGGGTGCCGTACAATGAGCAGTTCTTC,CASTWVPYNEQFF
many,TRBD2,TRBJ2-7,TRBV29-1,TGCAGCCCTGCCGGGACTAGCGGGAGGAACGCCTACGAGCAGTACTTC,CSPAGTSGRNAYEQYF
.,.,TRBJ2-7,TRBV7-9,TGTGCCAGCAAGTTGGAGCAGTACTTC,CASKLEQYF
few,.,TRBJ2-6,TRBV10-3,TGTGCCATCAGTGACCTCACAGGCTCTGGGGCCAACGTCCTGACTTTC,CAISDLTGSGANVLTF
.,TRBD1,TRBJ2-2,TRBV4-3,TGCGCCAGCAGCCCGGACAGGTCAACAACCGGGGAGCTGTTTTTT,CASSPDRSTTGELFF
many,.,TRBJ1-3,TRBV29-1,TGCAGCGTAGCGACCAGGGTCTCTGGAAACACCATATATTTT,CSVATRVSGNTIYF
few,TRBD1,TRBJ1-5,TRBV12-3/TRBV12-4,TGTGCCAGCAGTTCATACAGGGGGCAAGGCAATCAGCCCCAGCATTTT,CASSSYRGQGNQPQHF
many,TRBD1,TRBJ2-2,TRBV20-1,TGCAGTGCTAGTAGACAGGGTCCCGGGGAGCTGTTTTTT,CSASRQGPGELFF
.,TRBD2,TRBJ2-2,TRBV12-3/TRBV12-4,TGTGCCAGCAGTTTAGTAAGAAGCGGGAGGCACACCGGGGAGCTGTTTTTT,CASSLVRSGRHTGELFF
few,.,TRBJ2-5,TRBV20-1,TGCAGTGCTAGCCGGGACGGCCAAGAGACCCAGTACTTC,CSASRDGQETQYF
.,TRBD1,TRBJ2-2,TRBV12-3/TRBV12-4,TGTGCCAGCAGTCGTAGGGACAGGTGGAACACCGGGGAGCTGTTTTTT,CASSRRDRWNTGELFF
.,.,TRBJ1-1,TRBV29-1,TGCAGCGTTGAATTGATGGGAGCTTTCTTT,CSVELMGAFF
few,.,TRBJ1-5,TRBV5-1,TGCGCCAGCAGCCTTGACCCGTCCAGCAATCAGCCCCAGCATTTT,CASSLDPSSNQPQHF
many,.,TRBJ1-6,TRBV6-5,TGTGCCAGCAGTTACTCGATGTTGGCCTCCCCAGAGGCGAGTTCACCCCTCCACTTT,CASSYSMLASPEASSPLHF
many,TRBD1,TRBJ2-5,TRBV7-8,TGTGCCAGCAGCACTGACAGGGGTGAGACCCAGTACTTC,CASSTDRGETQYF
many,TRBD1,TRBJ2-3,TRBV24-1,TGTGCCACCAGGCTGACAGGGACAGATACGCAGTATTTT,CATRLTGTDTQYF
.,.,TRBJ2-7,TRBV5-1,TGCGCCAGCAGCTTGGAGGTCTCCTACGAGCAGTACTTC,CASSLEVSYEQYF
many,TRBD2,TRBJ2-7,TRBV28,TGTGCCAGCAGTTTACAACGACTAGCGGGAAACGAGCAGTACTTC,CASSLQRLAGNEQYF
few,TRBD1,TRBJ2-2,TRBV12-3/TRBV12-4,TGTGCCAGCAGTGTACAGGGGACCGGGGAGCTGTTTTTT,CASSVQGTGELFF
.,TRBD2,TRBJ2-1,TRBV27,TGTGCCAGCAGTTCACTAGCGAGTTTTTACAATGAGCAGTTCTTC,CASSSLASFYNEQFF
.,.,TRBJ2-4,TRBV12-3/TRBV12-4,TGTGCCAGCAGTTTGGGCAGGGTCGACATTCAGTACTTC,CASSLGRVDIQYF
few,TRBD1,TRBJ2-7,TRBV15,TGTGCCACCAGTATAATGGGGACAGCATTCCAGTACTTC,CATSIMGTAFQYF
.,TRBD2,TRBJ2-7,TRBV12-3/TRBV12-4,TGTGCCAGCAGTTCCATAGCGGGGCGACCCTACGAGCAGTACTTC,CASSSIAGRPYEQYF
many,.,TRBJ1-1,TRBV20-1,TGCAGTGCTAGTTCTCCGGGGAACACTGAAGCTTTCTTT,CSASSPGNTEAFF
few,.,TRBJ2-5,TRBV20-1,TGCAGTGCTAGAGATTTCGAGACCCAGTACTTC,CSARDFETQYF
many,TRBD1,TRBJ2-3,TRBV2,TGTGCCAGCAGAATCCGGGACAGGAGCTTAGATACGCAGTATTTT,CASRIRDRSLDTQYF
medium-sized,.,TRBJ2-1,TRBV3-1,TGTGCCAGCAGCCAATCCTGGGGCTCCTACAATGAGCAGTTCTTC,CASSQSWGSYNEQFF
many,.,TRBJ2-1,TRBV20-1,TGCAGTGCTATATCAGGAGGGTCCTCCTACAATGAGCAGTTCTTC,CSAISGGSSYNEQFF
few,.,TRBJ2-1,TRBV10-3,TGTGCCCGGGAGGAGCAGTTCTTC,CAREEQFF
.,.,TRBJ1-1,TRBV24-1,TGTGCCACCAGGGAGACGGGACTCTCGGAAGCTTTCTTT,CATRETGLSEAFF
.,TRBD2,TRBJ2-1,TRBV20-1,TGCAGTGCTGCCGGACTAGCGGGAGTACGAAGTGAGCAGTTCTTC,CSAAGLAGVRSEQFF
few,TRBD2,TRBJ2-1,TRBV12-3/TRBV12-4,TGTGCCAGCAGTGCCGGCGGGAGTAGGAATGAGCAGTTCTTC,CASSAGGSRNEQFF
few,.,TRBJ2-1,TRBV7-8,TGTGCCAGCAGCTTGGACCGGTGGACCGGGACGGGCTCCTACAATGAGCAGTTCTTC,CASSLDRWTGTGSYNEQFF
.,.,TRBJ2-7,TRBV12-3/TRBV12-4,TGTGCCAGCAGTTTAGGGGCAGGCCCTTACGAGCAGTACTTC,CASSLGAGPYEQYF